These 28 T cell receptor beta chains were sequenced from one sample in a study of metastatic and nonmetastatic thyroid tumors. TCRdb re-processed the PCR reads through MiXCR. The sample has about 15,000 clones, 24% seen once. Thyroid surgery was performed in patients who had received no treatment beforehand. Sequencing was carried out using tumor tissue. These receptor sequences come from a female donor with papillary thyroid cancer or a benign thyroid nodule (not recorded which). Some clones in this sample may be carry-over from other donors' samples.

This clone was seen at least ten times. V usage is TRBV24-1 and J usage is TRBJ1-5, with TRBD1 as a possible D gene (5 bases). V lost 7 bases and J lost 0, with 12 bases in between. The germline gives CDR1 KGHDR, CDR2 SFDVKD. There are 15 residues in the CDR3. The CDR3 DNA follows: TGTGCCACCAGCCAGGGAACCGGTAGCAATCAGCCCCAGCATTTT. Its protein is CATSQGTGSNQPQHF.

The sample holds a few counts of this clone. The chain uses TRBV24-1 and TRBJ2-1; no clear D. Germline CDR1 reads KGHDR; CDR2 reads SFDVKD. CDR3 length equals 14 residues. V was clipped by 2 bases and J by 1 base, with 5 bases between them. In nucleotides, the CDR3 is TGTGCCACCAGTGATTACGGATCCTACAATGAGCAGTTCTTC. This encodes CATSDYGSYNEQFF.

The sample holds one count of this clone. The chain links TRBV7-2 to TRBJ1-2, with D hard to call. The germline V gene encodes CDR1 SGHTA and CDR2 FQGNSA. This CDR3 contains 14 residues. Trimming cost V 2 bases and J 5 bases, with 12 bases left between them. The CDR3 reads CASSLLTRSYGYTF. CDR3 bases: TGTGCCAGCAGCTTATTGACACGGAGTTATGGCTACACCTTC.

This clone is termed medium-sized. V and J are TRBV5-1 and TRBJ2-1; perhaps TRBD2 as D (5 bases). CDR1 and CDR2 (germline): SGHRS, YFSETQ. The CDR3 is made up of 11 amino acids. Trimming removed 2 bases at V and 9 bases at J, with 6 bases between. As DNA, the CDR3 is TGCGCCAGCAGCTTTGGAGGTGAGCAGTTCTTC. This encodes CASSFGGEQFF. The full variable domain, its missing parts supplied by reference TRBV5-1 and TRBJ2-1, is KAGVTQTPRYLIKTRGQQVTLSCSPISGHRSVSWYQQTPGQGLQFLFEYFSETQRNKGNFPGRFSGRQFSNSRSEMNVSTLELGDSALYLCASSFGGEQFFGPGTRLTVL.

The chain has TRBV4-1 and TRBJ1-5, with D uncertain. Germline V gives CDR1 MGHRA, CDR2 YSYEKL. This CDR3 comprises 13 residues. Trimming cost V 6 bases and J 7 bases, with 13 bases left between them. The CDR3 DNA sequence: TGCGCCAGCAGTCCCGGGATGCGGCAGCCCCAGCATTTT. Its protein is CASSPGMRQPQHF.

V and J are TRBV11-2 and TRBJ1-2, with D perhaps TRBD1 (5 bases). The CDR3 length is 15 residues. Germline loops: CDR1 SGHAT, CDR2 FQNNGV. The V gene lost 0 bases and the J gene lost 4 bases, with 12 bases spanning the gap. The CDR3 DNA is TGTGCCAGCAGCTTAGATCTTGGGGCGGCCTATGGCTACACCTTC. Protein product: CASSLDLGAAYGYTF.

The V and J genes are TRBV4-2 and TRBJ2-3; possibly TRBD2 for D (6 bases). This CDR3 is 15 amino acids long. Trimming shortened V by 2 bases and J by 6 bases, and 15 bases separated the two germline ends. Germline lookup yields CDR1 LGHNA and CDR2 YNFKEQ. This CDR3 is CASSQYRGGRDTQYF. As DNA, the CDR3 is TGTGCCAGCAGCCAATATCGCGGAGGGCGGGATACGCAGTATTTT.

This clone has just a few counts. V and J are TRBV6-1 and TRBJ1-2; 7 nucleotides line up with TRBD1. The CDR3 is made up of 15 amino acids. Germline V gene sequence: CDR1 MNHNS, CDR2 SASEGT. With V trimmed by 5 bases and J by 5 bases, 11 bases remained unmatched. For the CDR3, the DNA is TGTGCCAGCAGTCCGAACCGGGACAGTATGTATGGCTACACCTTC. Translation gives CASSPNRDSMYGYTF.

This clone was found a few times. The chain employs TRBV6-5 and TRBJ2-5; D is unclear. Germline-derived CDR1 and CDR2 are MNHEY and SVGAGI. This CDR3 has 15 amino acids. The ends were cut back, 3 bases at V and 2 bases at J, with 13 bases in the middle. The CDR3 is CASSYGGRFQETQYF. CDR3 nucleotides: TGTGCCAGCAGTTATGGCGGCCGCTTTCAAGAGACCCAGTACTTC.

This chain uses TRBV5-4 with TRBJ2-5; D perhaps matches TRBD2 (5 bases). This CDR3 contains 13 residues. The germline gives CDR1 SGHNT, CDR2 YYREEE (reference sequence). Trimming pared 2 bases from V and 5 bases from J, leaving 10 bases between. For the CDR3, the DNA is TGTGCCAGCAGCTTTCGAGGGTATGAGACCCAGTACTTC. Translating it yields CASSFRGYETQYF.

This chain uses TRBV9 with TRBJ2-3; 12 positions match TRBD2. The CDR3 contains 15 residues. Per the germline V gene, CDR1 is SGDLS and CDR2 is YYNGEE. The J segment lost 5 bases and the V segment lost 0 bases, leaving 1 base of the junction unmatched. In nucleotides, the CDR3 is TGTGCCAGCAGCGTAGCTAGCGGGGGGGAAGATACGCAGTATTTT. Translated: CASSVASGGEDTQYF.

This clone was observed at least ten times. This sequence may be a read error, since a much larger clone differs from it by one base. This sequence joins TRBV6-4 and TRBJ2-2; D remains ambiguous. Germline-derived CDR1 and CDR2 are MRHNA and SNTAGT. This CDR3 has 14 amino acids. CDR3 in amino acids: CVSSAAPGTGELFF. For the CDR3, the DNA is TGTGTCAGCAGTGCTGCACCAGGTACCGGGGAGCTGTTTTTT.

The chain employs TRBV29-1 and TRBJ2-5, with 8 bases aligning to TRBD1. Matching the DNA end better, TRBJ2-1 makes the J call doubtful. The CDR3 spans 15 residues. CDR1 is SQVTM, CDR2 ANQGSEA, per germline. The CDR3 DNA reads as TGCAGCGTTGAAAACCGGGACAGGTTTTCCACAGAGCAGTTCTTC. Protein product: CSVENRDRFSTEQFF.

This clone was detected ten times or more. This chain connects TRBV18 to TRBJ1-2, with D uncertain. Germline-derived CDR1 and CDR2 are KGHSH and LQKENI. The CDR3 totals 13 residues. V lost 3 bases and J 8 bases, leaving 13 bases between the germline ends. CDR3 protein: CASSPSDTRGYTF. The CDR3 DNA reads TGTGCCAGCTCACCTTCCGATACCAGGGGCTACACCTTC.

Of note for this clone: One end of the junction varies from germline; a read error may be responsible. The chain combines TRBV7-3 with TRBJ2-3, with D possibly being TRBD1 (6 bases). The CDR3 is 13 amino acids. Germline CDR1 reads SGHTA; CDR2 reads FQGTGA. DNA of the CDR3: TGTGTCAGCATCTTGGGACACACAGATACGCAGTATTTT. Translating gives CVSILGHTDTQYF. Supplemented by reference TRBV7-3 and TRBJ2-3, the full variable domain reads GAGVSQTPSNKVTEKGKYVELRCDPISGHTALYWYRQSLGQGPEFLIYFQGTGAADDSGLPNDRFFAVRPEGSVSTLKIQRTERGDSAVYLCVSILGHTDTQYFGPGTRLTVL.

This clone came up a few times. The chain uses TRBV7-2 and TRBJ2-3, with 7 bases fitting TRBD2. Germline CDR1 is SGHTA and CDR2 is FQGNSA. Trimming cost V 5 bases and J 6 bases; bases outside gene matches: 2. This CDR3 contains 12 residues. CDR3 sequence reads: CASSQLADTQYF. CDR3 coding DNA: TGTGCCAGCAGCCAACTAGCGGATACGCAGTATTTT.

The V gene is TRBV20-1, the J gene TRBJ1-6; a weak D match, TRBD1 (6 bases). Between the trimmed V and J ends, which lost 2 bases and 8 bases, there was a span of 13 bases. The CDR3 sequence is 14 residues long. Germline-derived CDR1 and CDR2 are DFQATT and SNEGSKA (reference sequence). The CDR3 bases are TGCAGTGCTAGAAGGGGGGGGCGCGATTCACCCCTCCACTTT. Translating it yields CSARRGGRDSPLHF.

The sample holds many counts of this clone. This chain connects TRBV7-8 to TRBJ2-5; 13 nucleotides match TRBD2. The CDR3 contains 20 residues. V gave up 5 bases and J gave up 0 bases; unmatched junction bases: 15. Germline V gene lookup returns CDR1 SGHVS and CDR2 FQNEAQ. This CDR3 reads CASSISGTSGAWWNQETQYF. CDR3 bases: TGTGCCAGCAGCATTTCCGGGACTAGCGGGGCCTGGTGGAACCAAGAGACCCAGTACTTC.

This clone came up a few times. The chain uses TRBV6-2 or TRBV6-3 and TRBJ2-7; D is uncertain. The length of the CDR3 is 14 residues. V lost 6 bases to trimming and J lost 5 bases, with 17 bases between them. Per the germline V gene, CDR1 is MNHEY and CDR2 is SVGEGT. CDR3 amino acids: CASRGPKISDEQYF. CDR3 in DNA: TGTGCCAGCAGGGGCCCGAAGATTTCTGACGAGCAGTACTTC.

At least ten counts were recorded for this clone. Here the CDR3 DNA reads TGTGCCAGCAGACGGGAAATAAGCAATCAGCCCCAGCATTTT. The encoded protein is CASRREISNQPQHF. The chain is built from TRBV5-5 and TRBJ1-5; D gene uncertain. The V gene lost 5 bases and the J gene lost 1 base, with 10 bases spanning the gap. Germline CDR1 is SGHKS and CDR2 is YYEKEE (reference sequence). The CDR3 contains 14 residues. Full variable domain (outside the CDR3, taken from reference TRBV5-5 and TRBJ1-5): DAGVTQSPTHLIKTRGQQVTLRCSPISGHKSVSWYQQVLGQGPQFIFQYYEKEERGRGNFPDRFSARQFPNYSSELNVNALLLGDSALYLCASRREISNQPQHFGDGTRLSIL.

This clone rates as medium-sized. The chain joins TRBV7-9 to TRBJ2-7; D possibly matches TRBD1 or TRBD2 (5 bases each). Trimming removed 1 base from V and 3 bases from J, with 10 bases in between. This CDR3 is built from 14 residues. CDR1 and CDR2 (germline): SEHNR, FQNEAQ (reference sequence). The CDR3 region is CASSLVGPLYEQYF. In DNA form, the CDR3 reads TGTGCCAGCAGCTTAGTGGGACCCCTCTACGAGCAGTACTTC.

As to this clone: A much larger clone lies one base from this, so it may be a read error. The V call is TRBV6-1, the J call TRBJ2-1; possible D gene TRBD1, 5 bases. This CDR3 is 12 amino acids long. The V gene lost 9 bases and the J gene lost 9 bases, with 15 bases spanning the gap. CDR1 and CDR2 from the germline V gene are MNHNS and SASEGT. CDR3 in amino acids: CASSSYDSEQFF. In nucleotides, the CDR3 is TGTGCCAGTAGTTCGTATGACAGTGAGCAGTTCTTC.

As regards this clone: This may stem from a read error, because a much larger clone lies one nucleotide away. V gene TRBV5-4 combines with J gene TRBJ2-3, with TRBD2 as a possible D gene (6 bases). The CDR3 is 14 residues long. The germline CDR1 and CDR2 sequences are SGHNT and YYREEE (reference sequence). CDR3 region: CAISLRRSGDTQYF. The CDR3 coding sequence is TGTGCCATCAGCTTGCGGCGTAGCGGAGATACGCAGTATTTT.

This clone has more than one count but fewer than ten. The chain carries TRBV6-6 and TRBJ1-2; no firm D call. Trimming removed 2 bases at V and 6 bases at J, with 10 bases between. This CDR3 region has 13 residues. Germline values: CDR1 MNHNY, CDR2 SVGAGI (reference sequence). Here the CDR3 reads CASSYEAWDGYTF. CDR3 coding DNA: TGTGCCAGCAGTTACGAGGCATGGGATGGCTACACCTTC.

CDR3 loop: CASSLADRFYEQYF. The CDR3 DNA follows: TGTGCCAGCAGCTTGGCGGACAGGTTCTACGAGCAGTACTTC. J is TRBJ2-7 and V is TRBV5-5; TRBD1 matches 7 bases. This CDR3 contains 14 residues. V was pared by 0 bases and J by 3 bases, with 3 bases of the junction left unmatched. Germline V gene data show CDR1 as SGHKS and CDR2 as YYEKEE (reference sequence).

The chain joins TRBV6-5 to TRBJ2-2; tentative D call: TRBD2 (5 bases). With 10 bases removed from V and 4 bases from J, the gap between germline ends came to 25 bases. Germline CDR1 reads MNHEY; CDR2 reads SVGAGI. The CDR3 sequence is 17 residues long. The CDR3 spells CAIIRIARGPGTGELFF. In DNA, the CDR3 is TGTGCCATCATTAGAATAGCGCGAGGGCCGGGCACCGGGGAGCTGTTTTTT.

By share, this clone counts as medium-sized. This chain uses TRBV7-9 with TRBJ2-1; 9 bases map to TRBD2. The ends lost 6 bases at V and 6 bases at J; junction bases unmatched: 9. Germline V gene sequence: CDR1 SEHNR, CDR2 FQNEAQ (reference sequence). This CDR3 has 15 residues. This chain's CDR3 is CASRPTSGDINEQFF. The CDR3 coding sequence is TGTGCCAGCAGGCCGACTAGCGGAGATATCAATGAGCAGTTCTTC.

This sequence joins TRBV7-8 and TRBJ1-5; D might be TRBD1 (5 bases). CDR3 size: 17 residues. V lost 0 bases, J lost 4 bases, and 16 bases lay in between. Germline CDR1 is SGHVS and CDR2 is FQNEAQ. The CDR3 DNA is TGTGCCAGCAGCTTAGCGGAGATGGCGGGGGGGAATCAGCCCCAGCATTTT. It translates to CASSLAEMAGGNQPQHF. The variable domain in full, with the rest retrieved from reference TRBV7-8 and TRBJ1-5, is GAGVSQSPRYKVAKRGQDVALRCDPISGHVSLFWYQQALGQGPEFLTYFQNEAQLDKSGLPSDRFFAERPEGSVSTLKIQRTQQEDSAVYLCASSLAEMAGGNQPQHFGDGTRLSIL.